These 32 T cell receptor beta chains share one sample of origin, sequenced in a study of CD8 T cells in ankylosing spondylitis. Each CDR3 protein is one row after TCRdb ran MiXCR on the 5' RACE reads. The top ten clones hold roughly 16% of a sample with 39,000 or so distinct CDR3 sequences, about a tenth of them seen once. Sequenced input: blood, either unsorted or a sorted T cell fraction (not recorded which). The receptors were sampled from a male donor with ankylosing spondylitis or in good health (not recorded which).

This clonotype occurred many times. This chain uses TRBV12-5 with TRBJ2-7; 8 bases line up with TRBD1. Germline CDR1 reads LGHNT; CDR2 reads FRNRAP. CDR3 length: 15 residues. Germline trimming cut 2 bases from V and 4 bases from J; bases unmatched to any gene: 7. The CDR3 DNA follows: TGTGCTAGTGGTTTGAGACCCAGGGGGCTGTACGAGCAGTACTTC. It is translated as CASGLRPRGLYEQYF.

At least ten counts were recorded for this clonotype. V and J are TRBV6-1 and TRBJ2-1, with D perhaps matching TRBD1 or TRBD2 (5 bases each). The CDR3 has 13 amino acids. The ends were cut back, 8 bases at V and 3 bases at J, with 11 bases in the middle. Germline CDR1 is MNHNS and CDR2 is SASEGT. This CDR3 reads CASGDANYNEQFF. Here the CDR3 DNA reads TGTGCCAGCGGGGACGCGAACTACAATGAGCAGTTCTTC.

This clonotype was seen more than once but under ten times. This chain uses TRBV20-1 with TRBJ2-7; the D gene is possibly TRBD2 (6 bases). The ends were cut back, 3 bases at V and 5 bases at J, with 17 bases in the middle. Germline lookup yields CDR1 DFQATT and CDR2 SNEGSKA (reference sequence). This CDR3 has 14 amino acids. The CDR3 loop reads CSASPSGTLNEQYF. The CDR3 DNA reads TGCAGTGCTAGCCCCTCCGGGACTCTAAACGAGCAGTACTTC.

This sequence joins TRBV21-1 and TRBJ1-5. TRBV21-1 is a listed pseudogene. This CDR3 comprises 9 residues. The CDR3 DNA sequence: TGTGCCAGCGTTCGGCCCCAGCATTTT. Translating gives CASVRPQHF.

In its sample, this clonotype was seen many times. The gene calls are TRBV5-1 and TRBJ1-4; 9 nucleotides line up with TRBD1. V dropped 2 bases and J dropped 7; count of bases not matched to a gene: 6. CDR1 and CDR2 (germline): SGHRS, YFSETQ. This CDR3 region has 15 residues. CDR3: CASSFGTGQGEKLFF. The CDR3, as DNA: TGCGCCAGCAGCTTCGGGACAGGGCAGGGTGAAAAACTGTTTTTT.

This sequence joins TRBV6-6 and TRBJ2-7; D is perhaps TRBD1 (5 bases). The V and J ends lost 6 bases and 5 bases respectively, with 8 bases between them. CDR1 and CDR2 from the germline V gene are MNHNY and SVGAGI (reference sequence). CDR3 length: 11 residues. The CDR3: CASRKGDEQYF. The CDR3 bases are TGTGCCAGCAGAAAAGGGGACGAGCAGTACTTC.

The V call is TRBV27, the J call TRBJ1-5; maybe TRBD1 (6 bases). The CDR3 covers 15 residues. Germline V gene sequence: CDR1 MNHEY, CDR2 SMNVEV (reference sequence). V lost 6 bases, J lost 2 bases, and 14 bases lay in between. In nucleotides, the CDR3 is TGTGCCAGCAGGCGAACGGGGGGCGGCAATCAGCCCCAGCATTTT. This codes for CASRRTGGGNQPQHF.

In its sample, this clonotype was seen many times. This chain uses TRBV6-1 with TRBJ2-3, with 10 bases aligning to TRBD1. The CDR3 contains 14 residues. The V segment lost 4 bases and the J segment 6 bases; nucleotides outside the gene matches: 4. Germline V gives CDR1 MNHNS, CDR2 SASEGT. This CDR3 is CASSGRDRGDTQYF. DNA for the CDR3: TGTGCCAGCAGTGGCCGGGACAGGGGTGATACGCAGTATTTT.

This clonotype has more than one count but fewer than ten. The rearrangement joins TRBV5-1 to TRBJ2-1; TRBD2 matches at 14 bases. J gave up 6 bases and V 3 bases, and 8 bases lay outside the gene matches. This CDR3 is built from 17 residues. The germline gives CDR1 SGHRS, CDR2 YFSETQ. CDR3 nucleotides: TGCGCCAGCAGCTCAATGGCGGGACTAGCGGGAGCCAATGAGCAGTTCTTC. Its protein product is CASSSMAGLAGANEQFF.

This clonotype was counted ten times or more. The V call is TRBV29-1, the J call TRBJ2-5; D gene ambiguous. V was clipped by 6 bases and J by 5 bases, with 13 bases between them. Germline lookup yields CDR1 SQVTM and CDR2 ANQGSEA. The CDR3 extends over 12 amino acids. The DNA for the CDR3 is TGCAGCGTCAAGGACCTGGGGGAGACCCAGTACTTC. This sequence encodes CSVKDLGETQYF.

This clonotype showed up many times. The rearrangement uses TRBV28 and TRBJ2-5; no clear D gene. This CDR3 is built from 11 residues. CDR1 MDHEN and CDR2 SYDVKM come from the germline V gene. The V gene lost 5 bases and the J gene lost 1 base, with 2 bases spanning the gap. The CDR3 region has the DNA TGTGCCAGCAGTGTCCAAGAGACCCAGTACTTC. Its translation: CASSVQETQYF.

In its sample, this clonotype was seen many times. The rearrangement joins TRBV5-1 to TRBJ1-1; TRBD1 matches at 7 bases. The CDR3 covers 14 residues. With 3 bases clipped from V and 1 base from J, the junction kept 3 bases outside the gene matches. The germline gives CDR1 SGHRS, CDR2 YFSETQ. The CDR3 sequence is CASSSRQGNTEAFF. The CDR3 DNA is TGCGCCAGCAGCTCACGACAGGGGAACACTGAAGCTTTCTTT. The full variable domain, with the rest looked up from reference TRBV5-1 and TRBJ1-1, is KAGVTQTPRYLIKTRGQQVTLSCSPISGHRSVSWYQQTPGQGLQFLFEYFSETQRNKGNFPGRFSGRQFSNSRSEMNVSTLELGDSALYLCASSSRQGNTEAFFGQGTRLTVV.

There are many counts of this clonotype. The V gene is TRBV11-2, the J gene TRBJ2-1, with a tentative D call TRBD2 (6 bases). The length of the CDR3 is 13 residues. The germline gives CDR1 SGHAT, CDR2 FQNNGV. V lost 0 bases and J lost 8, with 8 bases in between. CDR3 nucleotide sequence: TGTGCCAGCAGCTTAGATCGACTAGATGAGCAGTTCTTC. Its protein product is CASSLDRLDEQFF.

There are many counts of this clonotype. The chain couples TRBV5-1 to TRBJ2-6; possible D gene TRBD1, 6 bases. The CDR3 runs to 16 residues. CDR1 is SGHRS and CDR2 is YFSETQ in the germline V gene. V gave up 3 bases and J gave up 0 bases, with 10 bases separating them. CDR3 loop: CASSYGQNSGANVLTF. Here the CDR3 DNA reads TGCGCCAGCAGCTATGGACAGAACTCTGGGGCCAACGTCCTGACTTTC.

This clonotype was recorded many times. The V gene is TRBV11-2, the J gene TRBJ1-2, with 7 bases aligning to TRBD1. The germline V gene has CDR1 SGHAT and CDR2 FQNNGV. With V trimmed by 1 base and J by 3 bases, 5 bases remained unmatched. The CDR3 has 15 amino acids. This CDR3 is CASSLGQGSYYGYTF. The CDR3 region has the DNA TGTGCCAGCAGCTTAGGACAGGGATCCTACTATGGCTACACCTTC.

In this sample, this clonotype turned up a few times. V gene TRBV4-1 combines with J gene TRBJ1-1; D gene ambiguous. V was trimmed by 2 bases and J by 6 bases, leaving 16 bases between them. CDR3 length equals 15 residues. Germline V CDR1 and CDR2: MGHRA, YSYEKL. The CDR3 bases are TGCGCCAGCAGCCAACGGGTGGGAACAAACCCTGAAGCTTTCTTT. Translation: CASSQRVGTNPEAFF.

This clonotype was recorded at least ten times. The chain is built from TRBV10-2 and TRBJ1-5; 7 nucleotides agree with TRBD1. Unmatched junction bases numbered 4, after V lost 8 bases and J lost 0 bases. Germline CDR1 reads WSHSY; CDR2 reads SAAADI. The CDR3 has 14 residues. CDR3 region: CASGQVYSNQPQHF. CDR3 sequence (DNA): TGCGCCAGCGGACAGGTTTATAGCAATCAGCCCCAGCATTTT.

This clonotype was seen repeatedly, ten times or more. The CDR3 DNA reads TGTGCCAGCAGTGGCGACGGGGGCCCCGGGTATGGCTACACCTTC. Protein product: CASSGDGGPGYGYTF. The chain joins TRBV6-1 to TRBJ1-2, with D possibly TRBD1 on 6 matching bases. Germline V CDR1 and CDR2: MNHNS, SASEGT. The CDR3 covers 15 residues. V was cut by 4 bases and J by 5 bases, with 17 bases left in between.

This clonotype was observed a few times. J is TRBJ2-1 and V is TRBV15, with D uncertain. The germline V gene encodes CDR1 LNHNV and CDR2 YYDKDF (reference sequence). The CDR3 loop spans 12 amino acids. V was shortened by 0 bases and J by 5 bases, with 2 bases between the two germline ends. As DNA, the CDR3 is TGTGCCACCAGCAGAGAAAACAATGAGCAGTTCTTC. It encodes CATSRENNEQFF.

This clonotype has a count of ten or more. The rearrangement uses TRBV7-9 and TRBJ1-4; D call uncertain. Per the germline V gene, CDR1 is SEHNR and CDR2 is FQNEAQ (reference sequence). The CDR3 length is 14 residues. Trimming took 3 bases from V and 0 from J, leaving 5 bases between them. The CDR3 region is CASSLDATNEKLFF. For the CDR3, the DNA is TGTGCCAGCAGCTTGGACGCAACTAATGAAAAACTGTTTTTT.

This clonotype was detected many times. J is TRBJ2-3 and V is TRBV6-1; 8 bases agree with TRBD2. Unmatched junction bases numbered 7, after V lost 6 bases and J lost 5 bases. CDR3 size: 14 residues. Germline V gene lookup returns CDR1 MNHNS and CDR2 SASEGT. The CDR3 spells CASRRAGDGDTQYF. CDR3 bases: TGTGCCAGCAGACGAGCGGGAGACGGAGATACGCAGTATTTT.

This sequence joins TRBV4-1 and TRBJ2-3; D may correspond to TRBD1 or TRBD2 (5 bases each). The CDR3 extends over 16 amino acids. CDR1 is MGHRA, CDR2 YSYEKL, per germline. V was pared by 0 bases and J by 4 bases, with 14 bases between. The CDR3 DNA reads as TGCGCCAGCAGCCAAGAAGTTTGGGGGAGCGCAGATACGCAGTATTTT. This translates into CASSQEVWGSADTQYF.

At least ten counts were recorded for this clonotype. CDR3 region: CSASPEAGLSYEQYF. CDR3 DNA: TGCAGTGCTAGTCCCGAGGCGGGACTCTCCTACGAGCAGTACTTC. The V and J genes are TRBV20-1 and TRBJ2-7, with D possibly TRBD2 on 6 matching bases. The CDR3 totals 15 residues. V was cut by 3 bases and J by 0 bases, with 15 bases left in between. Germline CDR1 and CDR2: DFQATT and SNEGSKA (reference sequence).

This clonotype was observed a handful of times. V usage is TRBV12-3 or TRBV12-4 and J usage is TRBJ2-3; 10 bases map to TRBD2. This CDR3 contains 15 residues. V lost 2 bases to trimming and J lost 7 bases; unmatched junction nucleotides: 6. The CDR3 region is CASSLSAGGLHTQYF. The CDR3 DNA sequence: TGTGCCAGCAGTTTATCAGCGGGAGGGCTGCATACGCAGTATTTT.

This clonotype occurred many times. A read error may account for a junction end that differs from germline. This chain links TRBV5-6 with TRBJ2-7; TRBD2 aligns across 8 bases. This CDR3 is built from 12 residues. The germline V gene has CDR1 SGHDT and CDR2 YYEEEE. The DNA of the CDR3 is TGTGCCAGCAGCTACGGGGGGGGGGCGTCGGACTTC. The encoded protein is CASSYGGGASDF.

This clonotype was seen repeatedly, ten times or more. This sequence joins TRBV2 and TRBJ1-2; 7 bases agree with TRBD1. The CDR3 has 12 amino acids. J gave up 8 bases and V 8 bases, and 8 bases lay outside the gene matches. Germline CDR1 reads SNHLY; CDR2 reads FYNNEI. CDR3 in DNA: TGTGCCAGCTTAACAGGGGTAGAAGGCTACACCTTC. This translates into CASLTGVEGYTF.

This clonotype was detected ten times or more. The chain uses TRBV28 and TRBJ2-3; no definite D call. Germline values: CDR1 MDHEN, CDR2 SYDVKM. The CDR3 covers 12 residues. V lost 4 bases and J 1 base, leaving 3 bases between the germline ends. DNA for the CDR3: TGTGCCAGCAGTTCTGGCACAGATACGCAGTATTTT. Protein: CASSSGTDTQYF.

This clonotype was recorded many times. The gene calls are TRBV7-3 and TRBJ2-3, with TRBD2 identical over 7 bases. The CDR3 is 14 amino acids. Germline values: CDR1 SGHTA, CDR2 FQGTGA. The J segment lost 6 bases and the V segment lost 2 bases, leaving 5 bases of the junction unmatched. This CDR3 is CASSLQAGPDTQYF. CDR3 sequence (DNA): TGTGCCAGCAGCTTACAAGCGGGACCCGATACGCAGTATTTT. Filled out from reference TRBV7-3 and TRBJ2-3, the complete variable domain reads GAGVSQTPSNKVTEKGKYVELRCDPISGHTALYWYRQSLGQGPEFLIYFQGTGAADDSGLPNDRFFAVRPEGSVSTLKIQRTERGDSAVYLCASSLQAGPDTQYFGPGTRLTVL.

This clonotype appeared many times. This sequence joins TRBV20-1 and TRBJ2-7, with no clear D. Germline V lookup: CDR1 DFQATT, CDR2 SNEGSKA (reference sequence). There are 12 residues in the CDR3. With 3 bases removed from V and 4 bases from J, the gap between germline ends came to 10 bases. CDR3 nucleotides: TGCAGTGCTAGCGATCTGTCTTACGAGCAGTACTTC. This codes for CSASDLSYEQYF.

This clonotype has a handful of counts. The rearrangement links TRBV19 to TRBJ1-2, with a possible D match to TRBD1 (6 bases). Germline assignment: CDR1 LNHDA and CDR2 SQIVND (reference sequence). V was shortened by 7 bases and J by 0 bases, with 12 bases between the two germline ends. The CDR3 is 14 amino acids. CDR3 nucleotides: TGTGCCAGTAAAATGACAGGCGCTAACTATGGCTACACCTTC. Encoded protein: CASKMTGANYGYTF.

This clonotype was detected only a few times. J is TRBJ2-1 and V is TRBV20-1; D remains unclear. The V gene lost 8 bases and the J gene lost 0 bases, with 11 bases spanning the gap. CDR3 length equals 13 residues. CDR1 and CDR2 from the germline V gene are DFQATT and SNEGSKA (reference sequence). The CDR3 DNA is TGCAGTCAGTCCAGGAGCTCCTACAATGAGCAGTTCTTC. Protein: CSQSRSSYNEQFF.

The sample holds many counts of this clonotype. The CDR3 protein is CASSFSRTEAFF. For the CDR3, the DNA is TGTGCCAGCAGTTTTTCCAGGACTGAAGCTTTCTTT. The chain couples TRBV12-3 or TRBV12-4 to TRBJ1-1, with no clear D. Trimming removed 3 bases at V and 5 bases at J, with 7 bases between. This CDR3 region has 12 residues.